The 6 T cell receptor beta chains below were found in one sample sequenced in a study of shared clonotypes between healthy human individuals. Generated by immunoSEQ multiplex PCR, the TCRdb table keeps only in-frame clones and is missing some. The sample records 400,000 or so clones, about 96% being singletons. Sample: memory CD8+ T cells sorted from blood. Subset meaning: CD45RO+ cells pooled with CCR7-negative TemRA cells. These receptors all come from a man aged 30 to 39 in good health.

The gene calls are TRBV19 and TRBJ2-7, with TRBD2 as a possible D gene (5 bases). CDR3 length equals 12 residues. The germline V gene encodes CDR1 LNHDA and CDR2 SQIVND (reference sequence). Trimming took 5 bases from V and 4 from J, leaving 9 bases between them. CDR3 sequence reads: CASSLGGYEQYF. CDR3 coding DNA: TGTGCCAGTAGTCTGGGCGGGTACGAGCAGTACTTC.

This rearrangement joins TRBV15 to TRBJ1-2, with TRBD1 as a possible D gene (5 bases). V was shortened by 0 bases and J by 2 bases, with 13 bases between the two germline ends. Per germline, CDR1 LNHNV and CDR2 YYDKDF (reference sequence). The CDR3 spans 16 residues. The CDR3 DNA is TGTGCCACCAGCAGAGATTATGGGGACGGAAACTATGGCTACACCTTC. It is translated as CATSRDYGDGNYGYTF.

The chain has TRBV6-5 and TRBJ2-2, with D unclear. The CDR3 length is 12 residues. Germline-derived CDR1 and CDR2 are MNHEY and SVGAGI. The V gene lost 3 bases and the J gene lost 7 bases, with 6 bases spanning the gap. CDR3 bases: TGTGCCAGCAGTTATTACGACGGGGAGCTGTTTTTT. As protein: CASSYYDGELFF.

This clone appeared a single time. Within the sample, other DNA sequences also encode this same CDR3. The chain is built from TRBV5-1 and TRBJ2-6, with D uncertain. V lost 2 bases to trimming and J lost 1 base, with 7 bases between them. Germline values: CDR1 SGHRS, CDR2 YFSETQ. There are 15 residues in the CDR3. CDR3 sequence: CASSLGGSGANVLTF. In DNA, the CDR3 is TGCGCCAGCAGCTTAGGCGGATCTGGGGCCAACGTCCTGACTTTC.

As regards this clone: Other DNA sequences in this specimen translate into the identical CDR3. The chain joins TRBV5-1 to TRBJ2-1, with 10 bases lining up with TRBD2. Germline CDR1 reads SGHRS; CDR2 reads YFSETQ. V gave up 0 bases and J gave up 2 bases; unmatched junction bases: 2. The CDR3 contains 16 residues. The CDR3 nucleotides are TGCGCCAGCAGCTTGGTGCTAGCGGGAGCCTACAATGAGCAGTTCTTC. Its protein product is CASSLVLAGAYNEQFF.

V is TRBV4-1 and J is TRBJ1-3, with D unresolved. V gave up 1 base and J gave up 0 bases, with 10 bases separating them. The CDR3 is made up of 16 amino acids. The germline V gene encodes CDR1 MGHRA and CDR2 YSYEKL. CDR3: CASSQVQTPSGNTIYF. The CDR3 nucleotides are TGCGCCAGCAGCCAAGTGCAGACACCCTCTGGAAACACCATATATTTT.